A selection of T cell receptor beta chains follows, all from one sample in a study of tumor-infiltrating lymphocytes in primary liver carcinoma. TCRdb reprocessed the multiplex PCR reads via MiXCR and lists one record per CDR3 protein. This repertoire shows 100,000 or so distinct CDR3 sequences, around 84% found once; its top ten account for approximately 20%. The sample was liver tumor tissue from sampling region 3. The receptors originated from a man aged 35 to 55 with primary liver carcinoma and hepatitis B virus infection. CDR3s include the opening cysteine and the closing phenylalanine or tryptophan. A D gene is named only where the DNA matches it firmly. Expanded clones get a size class; other rows say once, few or many, or leave the size out.

.	.	TRBV7-8	16	TRBJ2-1	TGTGCCAGCAACTTAGCCTCGGGTAGCTCATTCGATGAGCAGTTCTTC	CASNLASGSSFDEQFF
TRBD2	.	TRBV28	16	TRBJ2-5	TGTGCCTGCAGTCCTGGACTAGCGGGAGGAGGTGAGACCCAGTACTTC	CACSPGLAGGGETQYF
.	once	TRBV11-1	13	TRBJ2-2	TGTGCCAACAGCTTTTGGGACATCGGGGAGCTCTTTTTT	CANSFWDIGELFF
.	many	TRBV25-1	15	TRBJ2-3	TGTGCCAGCAGTGCGTATGGGGGGATGAAAGATACGCAGTATTTT	CASSAYGGMKDTQYF
.	.	TRBV4-2	14	TRBJ2-5	TGTGCCAGCAGCCAAGCGGATTGGGGGGAGACCCACTACTTC	CASSQADWGETHYF
.	.	TRBV28	14	TRBJ2-3	TGTGCCAGCTCTATGACAGTGTTGACAGATACGCAGTATTTT	CASSMTVLTDTQYF
.	.	TRBV12-3/TRBV12-4	11	TRBJ1-1	TGTCCCAGCAGTTTGGGGGCTGGAGCTTTCTTT	CPSSLGAGAFF
TRBD1	.	TRBV5-1	17	TRBJ1-1	TGCGCCAGCAGCCCCAGGACAGGGGGTTGGGTGGGGACTGGAGCTTTCTTT	CASSPRTGGWVGTGAFF
TRBD1	.	TRBV12-3/TRBV12-4	15	TRBJ1-2	TGTGCCATCAGATCCGGACAGGGGGTTGGCTATGGCTACACCTTC	CAIRSGQGVGYGYTF
TRBD1	.	TRBV9	16	TRBJ2-7	TGTGCCAGCAGCATAGGGGACAGGCCTCTGAATTACGAGCAGTACTTC	CASSIGDRPLNYEQYF
.	.	TRBV29-1	12	TRBJ1-1	TGCAGCGTTCAAGGACGGAACACTGAAGTTTTCTTT	CSVQGRNTEVFF
.	.	TRBV18	14	TRBJ2-2	TGTGCCAGCTCACCACAGCGTCTGGTCGAGGAGCTGTTTTTT	CASSPQRLVEELFF
.	many	TRBV7-9	13	TRBJ2-2	TGTGCCAGCACCCCCGGCACGACCGGGGAGCTGTTTTTT	CASTPGTTGELFF
.	.	TRBV5-6	15	TRBJ2-2	TGTACCAGCAGCTCCGGGGGGCTTGACACCGGGGAACTGTTTTTT	CTSSSGGLDTGELFF
TRBD2	.	TRBV29-1	15	TRBJ2-7	TGCAGCGTCCTGGGACTAGCAGGAGGGACCAGCGAGCAGTACTTC	CSVLGLAGGTSEQYF
.	.	TRBV11-1	13	TRBJ1-6	TGCGCCAACAGCCGGACACTGTTTTCACCCCTCCACTTT	CANSRTLFSPLHF
.	.	TRBV14	16	TRBJ2-1	TGTGCCAGCAGTGCCGTAGCGAGATGGGCAAACAATGAGCAGTTTTTC	CASSAVARWANNEQFF
TRBD1	.	TRBV29-1	16	TRBJ1-2	TGTAGCGTTGAAAAAAGTCAGGGGGCCAGGGACTATGGCTACATCTTC	CSVEKSQGARDYGYIF
TRBD2	.	TRBV5-3	16	TRBJ2-1	TGTGCCAGAAGCAGGGGCCTACGGGAGGGCCGGGGTGAGCACTTCTTC	CARSRGLREGRGEHFF
TRBD1	few	TRBV6-1	13	TRBJ2-1	TGTGCCAGCAGTGAGACTAAGGACAGGGATAGGCTCTTT	CASSETKDRDRLF
TRBD1	.	TRBV29-1	12	TRBJ2-1	TGCAGCGTGGACAGGGGGCTTCGGGAGAAGTTCTTC	CSVDRGLREKFF
TRBD2	.	TRBV29-1	14	TRBJ2-3	TGCAGCGTTGCTGGACTAGCGGGCACAGATATGCAGTGTTTT	CSVAGLAGTDMQCF
.	.	TRBV6-5	19	TRBJ2-6	TGTGCCAGCAGAAGACCCTGGGCAGGGCCCTTATCTGGGGCCAACGTCCTGACTTTC	CASRRPWAGPLSGANVLTF
.	.	TRBV11-1	13	TRBJ1-6	TGTGCCTGCGGCCGGACATTGGTTTCACCCCTCCACTTT	CACGRTLVSPLHF
.	.	TRBV7-9	15	TRBJ2-2	TGTGCCAGCAGCGCCGGGACGGGGATGGCAGGGGAGCTGTCTTTT	CASSAGTGMAGELSF
.	.	TRBV6-2/TRBV6-3	13	TRBJ1-1	TGTGCCAGCAGTTCCCCCCTTCGTATTGAAGCTTTATTT	CASSSPLRIEALF
.	few	TRBV20-1	17	TRBJ2-1	TGCAGTGCTAGGGGTGCCGGGACGGGCTTCTCCTACAATGAGCAGTTCTTC	CSARGAGTGFSYNEQFF
.	.	TRBV12-3/TRBV12-4	16	TRBJ1-3	TGTGCCAACAGTTTCCGACTGATGAGGTCTGGAAACACTATATATTTT	CANSFRLMRSGNTIYF
TRBD2	.	TRBV5-4	15	TRBJ2-1	TGTGGCAGCAGCCACGGGACTAGCGGGAATATTGAGCAGTCCTTC	CGSSHGTSGNIEQSF
TRBD1	.	TRBV10-2	12	TRBJ1-2	TGCACCAGCAGCGACAGGGTTGGCGGCTACACATTC	CTSSDRVGGYTF
TRBD1	.	TRBV28	14	TRBJ1-5	TGTGCCAGCAGTCCCCCCCCCGGGACAGATACGCAGCATTTT	CASSPPPGTDTQHF
.	.	TRBV4-1	15	TRBJ2-7	TGCGTCAGCAGCCAAGTCTCAAGCGGCGCCTATGAGCAGTACTTC	CVSSQVSSGAYEQYF
.	once	TRBV4-2	15	TRBJ2-7	TGTGCCAACAGCCAAGGGGCAGCGGATAAGCTCGAACAGTACTTC	CANSQGAADKLEQYF
.	.	TRBV28	14	TRBJ2-7	TGTGCCAGCAGTCCTCGACTGGAGTACTACGAGGAGTACTTC	CASSPRLEYYEEYF
.	.	TRBV29-1	15	TRBJ1-1	TGCAGCGTCGCCCCTAGGTGGGGGATGAACACTGAAACTTTCTTT	CSVAPRWGMNTETFF
.	.	TRBV11-1	19	TRBJ2-3	TGTGCCAGCAACTCTGGGGAAAGCACTGTTGGAGCCCGCACAGATACGCAGTATTTT	CASNSGESTVGARTDTQYF
.	.	TRBV6-5	18	TRBJ2-7	TGCGCCAGCAGTTACGCGGGCCCTGCCACTTCGGTACCCTACGAGCAGTACTTC	CASSYAGPATSVPYEQYF
.	.	TRBV11-2	15	TRBJ2-7	TGTGCCAGCAGCTTGCGATGGACTGGGGAAATCGAGCAGTACTTC	CASSLRWTGEIEQYF
.	.	TRBV12-3/TRBV12-4	14	TRBJ1-1	TGTGCCAGCACCGCATTTGGGGGTGACACTGAAGCTTTCTTT	CASTAFGGDTEAFF
.	.	TRBV12-3/TRBV12-4	13	TRBJ2-5	TGTGCCAGCAGTCCCGACAAGTTCGTGACCCAGTACTTC	CASSPDKFVTQYF
.	once	TRBV6-6	13	TRBJ1-1	TGTGCCAGCAGCATAGGGGGGACTACTGAGGCTTTATTT	CASSIGGTTEALF
TRBD2	medium-sized	TRBV29-1	15	TRBJ2-3	TGCAGCGTACGGACTAGCGGGAGTTGGAAAGATACGCAGTATTTT	CSVRTSGSWKDTQYF
.	.	TRBV20-1	15	TRBJ2-5	TGCAGTGCTAGAGATTTGCTGGGCAGACAAGAGACCCAGTACTTC	CSARDLLGRQETQYF
.	.	TRBV6-5	14	TRBJ1-1	TGTGCCAGCAGTTATCAGGAGGCCTACACTGAAGCTTTCTTT	CASSYQEAYTEAFF
TRBD1	.	TRBV9	15	TRBJ2-3	TGTGCCAGCAGCGTAGGCGACAGGGACGGAGGTACGCAGTATTTT	CASSVGDRDGGTQYF
.	once	TRBV11-1	14	TRBJ1-1	TGTGCCAGCAGCTTTCGCGGATTTAACACTGAAGCTTACTTT	CASSFRGFNTEAYF